This note documents a single T cell receptor beta chain sequence. The antigen is undetermined. Baseline was the first blood sampling point, followed by cycle 4 day 1 and cycle 7 day 1. Profiled with immunoSEQ multiplex PCR; TCRdb holds only in-frame clones, not every one. The table lists about 75,000 clones, approximately 86% of them singletons, with approximately 8% in the top ten. The data are from a study of OX40 agonist ivuxolimab in advanced cancers. Study information: Under the entry rules, prior anti-PD-1, anti-PD-L1 or anti-CTLA-4 therapy was allowed, and roughly 43% had some.

Study-wide points: Researchers report that CD8+ T cells had, on average, more expanded clones than CD4+.

The TCR originated in an adult with an advanced solid tumor such as melanoma, head and neck, liver or kidney cancer. The sample in question was CD4+ or CD8+ T cells sorted from blood, obtained in a trial of the OX40 agonist ivuxolimab.

The DNA for the CDR3 is TGTGCCAGCAGAGAAAGACAGGGAACCTACGAGCAGTACTTC. Residues: CASRERQGTYEQYF. The rearrangement uses TRBV2 and TRBJ2-7; 7 bases agree with TRBD1. Germline lookup yields CDR1 SNHLY and CDR2 FYNNEI. Unmatched junction bases numbered 7, after V lost 6 bases and J lost 2 bases. The length of the CDR3 is 14 residues. The full variable domain, completed using reference TRBV2 and TRBJ2-7, is EPEVTQTPSHQVTQMGQEVILRCVPISNHLYFYWYRQILGQKVEFLVSFYNNEISEKSEIFDDQFSVERPDGSNFTLKIRSTKLEDSAMYFCASRERQGTYEQYFGPGTRLTVT.